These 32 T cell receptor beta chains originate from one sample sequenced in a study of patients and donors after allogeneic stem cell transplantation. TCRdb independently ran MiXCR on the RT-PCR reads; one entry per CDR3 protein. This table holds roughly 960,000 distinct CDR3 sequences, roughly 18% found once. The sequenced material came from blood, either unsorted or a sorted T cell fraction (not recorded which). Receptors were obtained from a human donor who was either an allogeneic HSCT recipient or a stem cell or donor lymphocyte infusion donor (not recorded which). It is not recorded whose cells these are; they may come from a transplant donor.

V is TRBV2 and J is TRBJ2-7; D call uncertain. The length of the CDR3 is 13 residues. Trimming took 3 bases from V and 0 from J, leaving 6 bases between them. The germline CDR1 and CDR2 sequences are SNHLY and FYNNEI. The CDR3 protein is CASSEALSYEQYF. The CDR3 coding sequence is TGTGCCAGCAGTGAGGCCCTCTCCTACGAGCAGTACTTC.

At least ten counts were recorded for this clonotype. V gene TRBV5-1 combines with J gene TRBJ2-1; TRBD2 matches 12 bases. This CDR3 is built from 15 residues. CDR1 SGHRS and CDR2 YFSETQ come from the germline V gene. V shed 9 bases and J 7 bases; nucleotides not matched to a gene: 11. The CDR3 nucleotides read TGCGCCAACGGGACTAGCGGGCCAAATGCGAATGAGCAGTTCTTC. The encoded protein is CANGTSGPNANEQFF.

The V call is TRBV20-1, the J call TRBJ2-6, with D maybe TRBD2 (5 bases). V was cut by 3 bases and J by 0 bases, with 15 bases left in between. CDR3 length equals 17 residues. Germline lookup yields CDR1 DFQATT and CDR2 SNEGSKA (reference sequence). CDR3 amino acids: CSARRAGPNSGANVLTF. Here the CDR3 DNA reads TGCAGTGCTAGGAGGGCAGGTCCCAACTCTGGGGCCAACGTCCTGACTTTC.

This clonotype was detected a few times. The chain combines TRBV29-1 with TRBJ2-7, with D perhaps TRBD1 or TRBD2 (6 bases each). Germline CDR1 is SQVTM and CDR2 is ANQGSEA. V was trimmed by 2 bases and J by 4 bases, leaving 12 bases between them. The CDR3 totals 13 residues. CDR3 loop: CSVEIGGGYEQYF. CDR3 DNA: TGCAGCGTTGAAATCGGGGGCGGGTACGAGCAGTACTTC.

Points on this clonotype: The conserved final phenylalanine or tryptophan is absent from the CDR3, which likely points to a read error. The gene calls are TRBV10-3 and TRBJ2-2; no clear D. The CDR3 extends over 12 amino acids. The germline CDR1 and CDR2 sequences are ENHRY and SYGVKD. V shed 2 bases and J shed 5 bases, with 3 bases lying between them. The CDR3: CAISERTGELFS. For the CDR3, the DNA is TGTGCCATCAGTGAGAGGACCGGGGAGCTGTTTTCT.

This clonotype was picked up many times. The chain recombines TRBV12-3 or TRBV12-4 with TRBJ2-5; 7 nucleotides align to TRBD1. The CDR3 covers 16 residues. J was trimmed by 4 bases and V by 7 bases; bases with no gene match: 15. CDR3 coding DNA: TGTGCCAGCACCCCAGACAGGGCCCAATCTGGAGAGACCCAGTACTTC. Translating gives CASTPDRAQSGETQYF.

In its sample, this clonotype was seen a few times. CDR3 amino acids: CASSFDRVSEQYF. The DNA for the CDR3 is TGTGCCAGCAGTTTCGACAGGGTAAGCGAGCAGTACTTC. The chain couples TRBV27 to TRBJ2-7, with TRBD1 matching over 7 bases. V trimming: 3 bases; J trimming: 6 bases; junction bases outside the gene matches: 5. There are 13 residues in the CDR3. The germline gives CDR1 MNHEY, CDR2 SMNVEV (reference sequence).

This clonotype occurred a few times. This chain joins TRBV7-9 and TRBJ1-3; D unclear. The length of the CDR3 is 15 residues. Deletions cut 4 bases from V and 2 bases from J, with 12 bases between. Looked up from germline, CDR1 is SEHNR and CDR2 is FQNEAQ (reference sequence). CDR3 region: CASSSAVGAGNTIYF. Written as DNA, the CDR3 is TGTGCCAGCAGCTCGGCAGTAGGTGCTGGAAACACCATATATTTT.

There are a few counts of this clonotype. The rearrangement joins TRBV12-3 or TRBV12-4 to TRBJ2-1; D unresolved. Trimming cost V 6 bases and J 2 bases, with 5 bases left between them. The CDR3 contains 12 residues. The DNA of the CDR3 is TGTGCCAGCAGAGTCGCCTACAATGAGCAGTTCTTC. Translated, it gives CASRVAYNEQFF.

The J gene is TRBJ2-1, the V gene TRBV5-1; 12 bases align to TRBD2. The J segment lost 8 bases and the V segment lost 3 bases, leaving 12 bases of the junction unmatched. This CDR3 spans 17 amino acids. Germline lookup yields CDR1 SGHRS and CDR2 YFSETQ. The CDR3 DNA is TGCGCCAGCAGCTCCTCCCCAACTAGCGGGAGGAGCTATGAGCAGTTCTTC. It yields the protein CASSSSPTSGRSYEQFF.

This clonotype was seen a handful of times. The CDR3 loop reads CASSLWDRVLDNTEAFF. CDR3 coding DNA: TGTGCCAGCAGCTTATGGGACAGAGTTTTAGATAACACTGAAGCTTTCTTT. The chain links TRBV7-3 to TRBJ1-1; the match to TRBD1 covers 7 bases. This CDR3 is 17 amino acids long. Trimming at V came to 2 bases and at J to 2 bases, leaving 11 bases not matched to a gene. From germline, CDR1 is SGHTA and CDR2 FQGTGA.

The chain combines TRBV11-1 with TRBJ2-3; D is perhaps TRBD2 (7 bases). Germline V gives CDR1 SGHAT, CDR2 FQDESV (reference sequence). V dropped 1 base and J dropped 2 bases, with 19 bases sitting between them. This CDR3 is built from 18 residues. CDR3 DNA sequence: TGTGCCAGCAGCTTAGGGCCCCTGCGGGGGCCCTTCACAGATACGCAGTATTTT. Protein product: CASSLGPLRGPFTDTQYF.

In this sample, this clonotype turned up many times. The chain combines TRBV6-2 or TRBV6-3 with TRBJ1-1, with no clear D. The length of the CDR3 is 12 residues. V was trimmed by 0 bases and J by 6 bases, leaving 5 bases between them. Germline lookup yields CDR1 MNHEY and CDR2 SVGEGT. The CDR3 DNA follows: TGTGCCAGCAGTTACTCAGGAGCTGAAGCTTTCTTT. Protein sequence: CASSYSGAEAFF.

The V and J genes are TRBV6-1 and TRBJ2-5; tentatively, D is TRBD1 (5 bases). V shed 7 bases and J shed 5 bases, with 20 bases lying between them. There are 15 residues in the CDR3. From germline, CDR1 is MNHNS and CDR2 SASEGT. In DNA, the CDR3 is TGTGCCAGCACCTACATTGGGGCTGGGCTGGAGACCCAGTACTTC. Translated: CASTYIGAGLETQYF.

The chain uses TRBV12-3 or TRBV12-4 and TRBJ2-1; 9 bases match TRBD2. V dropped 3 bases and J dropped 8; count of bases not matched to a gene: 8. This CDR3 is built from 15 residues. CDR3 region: CASSFGVAGAYEQFF. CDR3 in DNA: TGTGCCAGCAGTTTCGGGGTAGCGGGAGCTTATGAGCAGTTCTTC.

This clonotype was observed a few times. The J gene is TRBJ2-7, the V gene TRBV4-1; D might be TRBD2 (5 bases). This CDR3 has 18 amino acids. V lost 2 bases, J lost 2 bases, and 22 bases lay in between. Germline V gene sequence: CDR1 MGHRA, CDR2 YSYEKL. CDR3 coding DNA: TGCGCCAGCAGCCAATTTGTTGGCTGTCTAAGACTAACCTACGAGCAGTACTTC. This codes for CASSQFVGCLRLTYEQYF.

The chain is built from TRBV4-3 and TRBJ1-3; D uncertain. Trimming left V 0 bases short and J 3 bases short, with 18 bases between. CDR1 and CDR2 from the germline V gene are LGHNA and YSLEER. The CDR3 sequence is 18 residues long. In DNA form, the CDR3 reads TGCGCCAGCAGCCAAGATTTAGGGATAACGACTGTTGGAAACACCATATATTTT. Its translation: CASSQDLGITTVGNTIYF.

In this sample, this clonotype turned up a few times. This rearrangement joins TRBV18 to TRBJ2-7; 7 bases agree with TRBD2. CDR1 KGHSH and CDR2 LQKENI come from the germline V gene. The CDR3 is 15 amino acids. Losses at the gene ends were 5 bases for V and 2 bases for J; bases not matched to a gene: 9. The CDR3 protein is CASSAKLAETYEQYF. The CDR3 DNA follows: TGTGCCAGCTCAGCCAAGCTAGCGGAAACCTACGAGCAGTACTTC.

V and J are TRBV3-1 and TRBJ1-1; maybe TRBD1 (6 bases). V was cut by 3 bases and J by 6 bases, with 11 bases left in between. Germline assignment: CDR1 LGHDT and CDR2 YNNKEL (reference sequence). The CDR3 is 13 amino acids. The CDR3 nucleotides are TGTGCCAGCAGCCACCTAGGACAGCCTGAAGCTTTCTTT. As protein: CASSHLGQPEAFF.

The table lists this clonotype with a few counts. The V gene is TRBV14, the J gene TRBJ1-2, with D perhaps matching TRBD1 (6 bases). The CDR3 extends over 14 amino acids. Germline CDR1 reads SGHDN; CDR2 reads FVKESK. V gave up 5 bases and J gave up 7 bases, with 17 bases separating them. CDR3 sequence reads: CASSFTGLWGGYTF. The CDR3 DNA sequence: TGTGCCAGCAGCTTCACAGGGCTTTGGGGTGGCTACACCTTC. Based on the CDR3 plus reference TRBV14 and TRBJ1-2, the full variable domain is EAGVTQFPSHSVIEKGQTVTLRCDPISGHDNLYWYRRVMGKEIKFLLHFVKESKQDESGMPNNRFLAERTGGTYSTLKVQPAELEDSGVYFCASSFTGLWGGYTFGSGTRLTVV.

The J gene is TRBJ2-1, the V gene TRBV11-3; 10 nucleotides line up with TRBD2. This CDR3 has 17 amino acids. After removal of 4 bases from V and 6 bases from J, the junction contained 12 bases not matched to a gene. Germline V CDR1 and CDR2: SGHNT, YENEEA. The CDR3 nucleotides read TGTGCCAGCAGCTCCCGGGGGAGCGGGAGGGCCATCAATGAGCAGTTCTTC. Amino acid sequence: CASSSRGSGRAINEQFF.

This CDR3 reads CASSAGSGPQHF. As DNA, the CDR3 is TGTGCCAGCAGTGCGGGAAGTGGGCCCCAGCATTTT. This chain connects TRBV2 to TRBJ1-5; D remains ambiguous. This CDR3 region has 12 residues. V was pared by 4 bases and J by 9 bases, with 10 bases between. Germline V CDR1 and CDR2: SNHLY, FYNNEI.

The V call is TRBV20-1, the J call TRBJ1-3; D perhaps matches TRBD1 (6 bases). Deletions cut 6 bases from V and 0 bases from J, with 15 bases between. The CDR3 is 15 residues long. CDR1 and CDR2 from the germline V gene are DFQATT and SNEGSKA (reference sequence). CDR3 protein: CSAPVQGDSGNTIYF. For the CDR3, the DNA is TGCAGTGCGCCCGTACAGGGAGACTCTGGAAACACCATATATTTT.

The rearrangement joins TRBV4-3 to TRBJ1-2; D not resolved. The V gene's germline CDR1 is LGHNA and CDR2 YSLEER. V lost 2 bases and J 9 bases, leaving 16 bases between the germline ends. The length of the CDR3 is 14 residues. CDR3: CASSQNYVPMSYTF. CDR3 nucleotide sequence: TGCGCCAGCAGCCAAAACTACGTTCCGATGAGCTACACCTTC.

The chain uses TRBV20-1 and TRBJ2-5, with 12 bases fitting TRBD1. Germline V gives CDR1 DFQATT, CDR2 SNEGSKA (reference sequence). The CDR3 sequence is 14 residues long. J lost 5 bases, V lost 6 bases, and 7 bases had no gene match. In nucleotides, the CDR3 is TGCAGTGCCTTGGGACAGGGGGCGCGGGAGACCCAGTACTTC. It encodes CSALGQGARETQYF.

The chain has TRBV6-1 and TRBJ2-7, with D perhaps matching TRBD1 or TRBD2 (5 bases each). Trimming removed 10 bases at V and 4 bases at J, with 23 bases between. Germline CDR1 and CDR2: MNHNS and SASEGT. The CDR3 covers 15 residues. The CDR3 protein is CATAPMVGAGYEQYF. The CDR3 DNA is TGTGCCACCGCCCCAATGGTCGGGGCAGGATACGAGCAGTACTTC.

CDR3 amino acids: CASRGGRGMNTEAFF. CDR3 in DNA: TGTGCCAGCAGGGGAGGCAGGGGCATGAACACTGAAGCTTTCTTT. J is TRBJ1-1 and V is TRBV7-9; TRBD1 might be the D (6 bases). Trimming removed 6 bases from V and 0 bases from J, with 14 bases in between. Germline lookup yields CDR1 SEHNR and CDR2 FQNEAQ (reference sequence). The CDR3 has 15 residues.

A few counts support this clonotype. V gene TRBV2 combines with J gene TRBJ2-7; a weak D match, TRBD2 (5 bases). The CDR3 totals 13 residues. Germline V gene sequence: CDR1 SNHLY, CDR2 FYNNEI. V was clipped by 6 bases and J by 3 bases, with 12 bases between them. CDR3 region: CASSRDGLYEQYF. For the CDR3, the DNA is TGTGCCAGCAGCCGGGATGGGCTCTACGAGCAGTACTTC.

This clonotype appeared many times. The CDR3 loop is CATSDLDTRDTQYF. CDR3 nucleotide sequence: TGTGCCACCAGTGATTTGGACACCAGAGATACGCAGTATTTT. V is TRBV24-1 and J is TRBJ2-3; D is undetermined. Trimming removed 0 bases at V and 5 bases at J, with 8 bases between. The CDR3 contains 14 residues. CDR1 and CDR2 (germline): KGHDR, SFDVKD.

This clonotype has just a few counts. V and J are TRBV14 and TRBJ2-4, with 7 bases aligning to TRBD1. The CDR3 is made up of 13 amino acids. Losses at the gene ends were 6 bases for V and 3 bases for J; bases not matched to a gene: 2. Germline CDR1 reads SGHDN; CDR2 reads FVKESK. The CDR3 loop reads CASRGTDKNIQYF. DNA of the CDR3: TGTGCCAGCAGGGGGACAGACAAAAACATTCAGTACTTC. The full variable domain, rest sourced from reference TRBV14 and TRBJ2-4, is EAGVTQFPSHSVIEKGQTVTLRCDPISGHDNLYWYRRVMGKEIKFLLHFVKESKQDESGMPNNRFLAERTGGTYSTLKVQPAELEDSGVYFCASRGTDKNIQYFGAGTRLSVL.

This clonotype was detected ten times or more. The CDR3 sequence: CASSLSWYGYTF. The CDR3, as DNA: TGTGCCAGCAGTTTAAGCTGGTATGGCTACACCTTC. The chain employs TRBV28 and TRBJ1-2; D remains ambiguous. Deletions cut 2 bases from V and 5 bases from J, with 6 bases between. Germline CDR1 reads MDHEN; CDR2 reads SYDVKM. The CDR3 has 12 amino acids.

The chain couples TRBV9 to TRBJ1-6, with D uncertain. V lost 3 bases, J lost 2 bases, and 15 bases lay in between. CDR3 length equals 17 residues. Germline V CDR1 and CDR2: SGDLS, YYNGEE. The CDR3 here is CASSAPGRLTYNSPLHF. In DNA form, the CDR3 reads TGTGCCAGCAGCGCCCCGGGGAGGTTAACCTATAATTCACCCCTCCACTTT.